This T cell receptor beta chain was sequenced in a study of T cell responses to AZD1222 COVID-19 vaccine. Study findings and constraints: Nearly half of the spike-specific TCRs reportedly recognize variant regions that carry no mutations. It was only after the peak T cell response that any repertoires were sampled.

The V end was cut by 7 bases, the J end by 5 bases, with 11 bases between. The CDR3 totals 12 residues. Measured with immunoSEQ multiplex PCR; TCRdb has only the in-frame clones, and not every one. Here the sample spans some 140,000 clones, around 92% being singletons. As regards this clone: What it binds is unknown.

The clonotype comes from an adult who received the AZD1222 COVID-19 vaccine. The sample was peripheral blood, taken 28 days after the second AZD1222 dose. The chain joins TRBV12-3 or TRBV12-4 to TRBJ1-1, with D uncertain. CDR3 region: CASTLMGTEAFF. The CDR3 DNA reads as TGTGCCAGCACCCTCATGGGGACTGAAGCTTTCTTT.